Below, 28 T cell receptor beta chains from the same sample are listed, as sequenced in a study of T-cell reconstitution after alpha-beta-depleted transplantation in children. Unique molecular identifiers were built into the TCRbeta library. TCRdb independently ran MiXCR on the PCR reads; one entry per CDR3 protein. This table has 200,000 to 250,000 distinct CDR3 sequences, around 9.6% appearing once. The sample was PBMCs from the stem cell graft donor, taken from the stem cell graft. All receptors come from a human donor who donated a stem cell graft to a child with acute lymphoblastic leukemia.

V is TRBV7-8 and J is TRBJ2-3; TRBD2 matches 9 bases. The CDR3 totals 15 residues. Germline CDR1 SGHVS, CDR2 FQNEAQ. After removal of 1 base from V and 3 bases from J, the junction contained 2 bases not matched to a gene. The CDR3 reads CASSLGLAVTDTQYF. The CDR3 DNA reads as TGTGCCAGCAGCTTAGGACTAGCGGTGACAGATACGCAGTATTTT.

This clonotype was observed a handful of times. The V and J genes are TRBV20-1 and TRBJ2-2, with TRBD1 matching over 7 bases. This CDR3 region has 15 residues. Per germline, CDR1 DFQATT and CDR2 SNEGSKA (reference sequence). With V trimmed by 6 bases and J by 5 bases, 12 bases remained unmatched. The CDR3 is CSAPSKGGMTGELFF. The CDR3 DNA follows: TGCAGTGCCCCCTCCAAAGGGGGCATGACCGGGGAGCTGTTTTTT.

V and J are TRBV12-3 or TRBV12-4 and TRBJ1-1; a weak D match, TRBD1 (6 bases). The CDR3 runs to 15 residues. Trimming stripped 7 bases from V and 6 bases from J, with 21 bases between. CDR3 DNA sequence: TGTGCCAGCACCAACACGGGGCAGGGGATCGCTGAAGCTTTCTTT. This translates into CASTNTGQGIAEAFF.

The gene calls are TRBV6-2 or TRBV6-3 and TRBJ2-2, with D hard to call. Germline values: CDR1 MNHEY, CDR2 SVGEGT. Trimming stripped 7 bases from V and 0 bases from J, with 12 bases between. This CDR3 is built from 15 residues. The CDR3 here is CASTDGPPNTGELFF. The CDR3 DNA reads TGTGCCAGCACCGACGGACCTCCGAACACCGGGGAGCTGTTTTTT.

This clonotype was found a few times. In nucleotides, the CDR3 is TGTGCCAGCATGCAGAAGCGACGCTCTGGGGCCAACGTCCTGACTTTC. This sequence encodes CASMQKRRSGANVLTF. V gene TRBV27 combines with J gene TRBJ2-6; D unclear. CDR3 length: 16 residues. Germline CDR1 MNHEY, CDR2 SMNVEV (reference sequence). V lost 7 bases and J lost 0, with 13 bases in between.

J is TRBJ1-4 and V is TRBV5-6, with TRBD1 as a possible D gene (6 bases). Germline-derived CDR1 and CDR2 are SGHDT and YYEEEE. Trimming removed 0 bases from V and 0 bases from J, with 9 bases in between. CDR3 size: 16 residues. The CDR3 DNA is TGTGCCAGCAGCTTGGAGGGACACGCAACTAATGAAAAACTGTTTTTT. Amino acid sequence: CASSLEGHATNEKLFF.

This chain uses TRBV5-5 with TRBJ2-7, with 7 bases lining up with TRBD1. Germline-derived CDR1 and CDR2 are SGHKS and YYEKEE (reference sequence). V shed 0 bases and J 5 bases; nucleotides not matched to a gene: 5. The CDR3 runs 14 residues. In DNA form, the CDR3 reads TGTGCCAGCAGCTTGGCACAGGGGCAAGACGAGCAGTACTTC. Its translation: CASSLAQGQDEQYF.

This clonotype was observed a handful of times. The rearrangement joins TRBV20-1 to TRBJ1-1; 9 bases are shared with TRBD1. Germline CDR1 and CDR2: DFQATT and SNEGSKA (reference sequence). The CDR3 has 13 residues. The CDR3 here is CSLQGAGGTEAFF. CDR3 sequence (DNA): TGCAGCCTACAGGGGGCGGGGGGCACTGAAGCTTTCTTT.

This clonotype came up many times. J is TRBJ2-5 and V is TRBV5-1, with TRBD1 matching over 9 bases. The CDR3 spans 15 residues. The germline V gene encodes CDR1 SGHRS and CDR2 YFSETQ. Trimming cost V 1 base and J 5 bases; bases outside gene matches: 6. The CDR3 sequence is CASSLMWDRDETQYF. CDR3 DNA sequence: TGCGCCAGCAGCTTGATGTGGGACAGGGACGAGACCCAGTACTTC.

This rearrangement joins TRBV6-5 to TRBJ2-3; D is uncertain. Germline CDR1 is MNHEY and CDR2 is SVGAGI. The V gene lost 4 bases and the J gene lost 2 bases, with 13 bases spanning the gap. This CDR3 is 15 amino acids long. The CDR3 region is CASSSRATPTDTQYF. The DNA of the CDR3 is TGTGCCAGCAGTTCTCGGGCCACCCCCACAGATACGCAGTATTTT.

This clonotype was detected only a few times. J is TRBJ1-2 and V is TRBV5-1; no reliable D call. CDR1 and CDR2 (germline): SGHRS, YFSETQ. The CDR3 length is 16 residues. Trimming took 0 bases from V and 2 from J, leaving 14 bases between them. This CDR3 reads CASSLGASEKNYGYTF. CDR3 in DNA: TGCGCCAGCAGCTTGGGAGCGTCAGAGAAGAACTATGGCTACACCTTC.

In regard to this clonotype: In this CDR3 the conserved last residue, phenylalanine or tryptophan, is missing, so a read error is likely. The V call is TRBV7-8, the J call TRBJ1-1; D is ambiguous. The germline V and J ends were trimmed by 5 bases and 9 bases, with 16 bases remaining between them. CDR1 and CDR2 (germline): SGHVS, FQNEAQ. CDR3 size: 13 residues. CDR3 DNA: TGTGCCAGCAGCGAGGTCCGTTCCGGTAAAGCTTTCTGT. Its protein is CASSEVRSGKAFC.

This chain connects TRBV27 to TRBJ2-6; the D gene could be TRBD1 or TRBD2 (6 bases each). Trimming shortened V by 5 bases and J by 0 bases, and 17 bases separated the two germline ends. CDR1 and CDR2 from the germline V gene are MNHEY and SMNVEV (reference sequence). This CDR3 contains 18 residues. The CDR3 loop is CASSKGGRAYSGANVLTF. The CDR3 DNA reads TGTGCCAGCAGTAAGGGGGGCAGGGCCTACTCTGGGGCCAACGTCCTGACTTTC.

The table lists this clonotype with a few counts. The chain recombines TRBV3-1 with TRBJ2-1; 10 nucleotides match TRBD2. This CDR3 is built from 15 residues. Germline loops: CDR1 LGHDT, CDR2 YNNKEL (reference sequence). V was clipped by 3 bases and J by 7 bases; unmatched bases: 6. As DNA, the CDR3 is TGTGCCAGCAGCCACTCTAGCGGGGGCCGAAATGAGCAGTTCTTC. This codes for CASSHSSGGRNEQFF.

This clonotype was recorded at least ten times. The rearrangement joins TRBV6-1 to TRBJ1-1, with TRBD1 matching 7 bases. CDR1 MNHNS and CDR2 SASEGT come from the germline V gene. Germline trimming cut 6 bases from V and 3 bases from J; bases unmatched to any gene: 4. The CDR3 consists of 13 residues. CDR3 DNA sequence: TGTGCCAGCAGATTTGACAGGGACACTGAAGCTTTCTTT. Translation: CASRFDRDTEAFF.

This CDR3 reads CASRGTGAGELFF. The DNA for the CDR3 is TGTGCCAGCAGAGGGACAGGGGCCGGGGAGCTGTTTTTT. The chain combines TRBV7-7 with TRBJ2-2; the match to TRBD1 covers 10 bases. Germline V gene data show CDR1 as SSHAT and CDR2 as FNYEAQ (reference sequence). Unmatched junction bases numbered 1, after V lost 6 bases and J lost 6 bases. The CDR3 runs 13 residues.

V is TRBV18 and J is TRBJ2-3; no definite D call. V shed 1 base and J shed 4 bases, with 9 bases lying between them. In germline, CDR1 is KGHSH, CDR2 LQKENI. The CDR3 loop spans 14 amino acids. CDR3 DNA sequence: TGTGCCAGCTCACCACTCGACATCGCAGATACGCAGTATTTT. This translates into CASSPLDIADTQYF. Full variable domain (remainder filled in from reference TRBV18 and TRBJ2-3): NAGVMQNPRHLVRRRGQEARLRCSPMKGHSHVYWYRQLPEEGLKFMVYLQKENIIDESGMPKERFSAEFPKEGPSILRIQQVVRGDSAAYFCASSPLDIADTQYFGPGTRLTVL.

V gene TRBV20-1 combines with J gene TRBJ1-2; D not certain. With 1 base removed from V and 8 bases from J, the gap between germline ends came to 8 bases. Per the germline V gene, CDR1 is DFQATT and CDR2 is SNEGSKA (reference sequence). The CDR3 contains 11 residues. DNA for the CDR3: TGCAGTGCTAGAGGGCAGGAGGGCTACACCTTC. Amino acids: CSARGQEGYTF.

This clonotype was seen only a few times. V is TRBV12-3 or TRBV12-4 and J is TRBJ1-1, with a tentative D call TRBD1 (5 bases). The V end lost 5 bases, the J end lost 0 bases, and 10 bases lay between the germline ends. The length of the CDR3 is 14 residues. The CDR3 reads CASSPGVLNTEAFF. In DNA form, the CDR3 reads TGTGCCAGCAGTCCGGGGGTCCTGAACACTGAAGCTTTCTTT.

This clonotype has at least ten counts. The CDR3 reads CASSPGQGSTDTQYF. DNA of the CDR3: TGCGCCAGCAGCCCGGGACAGGGAAGCACAGATACGCAGTATTTT. V and J are TRBV5-1 and TRBJ2-3; 9 nucleotides align to TRBD1. The length of the CDR3 is 15 residues. The germline CDR1 and CDR2 sequences are SGHRS and YFSETQ. V lost 4 bases and J lost 0; bases outside the gene matches: 3.

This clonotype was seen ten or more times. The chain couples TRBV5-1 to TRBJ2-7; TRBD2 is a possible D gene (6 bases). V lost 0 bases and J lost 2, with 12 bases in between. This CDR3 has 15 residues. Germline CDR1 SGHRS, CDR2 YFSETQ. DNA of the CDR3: TGCGCCAGCAGCTTGGCTAGCGAATTTCCCTACGAGCAGTACTTC. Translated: CASSLASEFPYEQYF.

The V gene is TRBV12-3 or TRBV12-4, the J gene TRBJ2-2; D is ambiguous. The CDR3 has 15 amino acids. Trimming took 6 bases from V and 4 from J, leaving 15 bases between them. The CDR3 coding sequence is TGTGCCAGCAGCTCCCGTAGGGAATCCACCGGGGAGCTGTTTTTT. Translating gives CASSSRRESTGELFF.

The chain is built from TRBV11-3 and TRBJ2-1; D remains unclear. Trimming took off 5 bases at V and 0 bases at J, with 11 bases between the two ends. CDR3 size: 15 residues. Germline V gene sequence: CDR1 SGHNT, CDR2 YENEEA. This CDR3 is CASSQGVSSYNEQFF. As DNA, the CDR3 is TGTGCCAGCAGCCAAGGAGTTTCCTCCTACAATGAGCAGTTCTTC.

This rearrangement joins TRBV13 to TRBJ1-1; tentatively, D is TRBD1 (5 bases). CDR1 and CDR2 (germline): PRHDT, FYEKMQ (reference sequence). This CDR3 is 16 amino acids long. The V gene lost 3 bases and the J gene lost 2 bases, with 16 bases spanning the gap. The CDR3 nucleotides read TGTGCCAGCAGCTTTAACGAGGGGAACCTAAACACTGAAGCTTTCTTT. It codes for CASSFNEGNLNTEAFF. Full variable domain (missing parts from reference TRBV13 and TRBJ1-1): AAGVIQSPRHLIKEKRETATLKCYPIPRHDTVYWYQQGPGQDPQFLISFYEKMQSDKGSIPDRFSAQQFSDYHSELNMSSLELGDSALYFCASSFNEGNLNTEAFFGQGTRLTVV.

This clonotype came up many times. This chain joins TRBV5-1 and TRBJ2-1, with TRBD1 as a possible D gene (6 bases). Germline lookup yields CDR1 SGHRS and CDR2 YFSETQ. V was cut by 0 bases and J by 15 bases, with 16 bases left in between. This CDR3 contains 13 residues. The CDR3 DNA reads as TGCGCCAGCAGCTTGGCCTCGGGACAAGGACTGTTCTTC. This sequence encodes CASSLASGQGLFF.

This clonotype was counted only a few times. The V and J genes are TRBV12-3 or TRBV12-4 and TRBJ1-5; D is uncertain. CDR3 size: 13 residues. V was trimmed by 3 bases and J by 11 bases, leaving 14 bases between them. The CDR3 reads CASSFLNFGTQHF. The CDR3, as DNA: TGTGCCAGCAGTTTCCTCAATTTCGGTACCCAGCATTTT.

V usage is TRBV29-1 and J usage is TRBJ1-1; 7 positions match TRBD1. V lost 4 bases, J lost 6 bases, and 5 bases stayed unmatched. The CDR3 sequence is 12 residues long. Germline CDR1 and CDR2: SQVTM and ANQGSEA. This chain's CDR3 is CSVVGGSAEAFF. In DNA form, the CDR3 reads TGCAGCGTTGTAGGGGGCAGCGCTGAAGCTTTCTTT.

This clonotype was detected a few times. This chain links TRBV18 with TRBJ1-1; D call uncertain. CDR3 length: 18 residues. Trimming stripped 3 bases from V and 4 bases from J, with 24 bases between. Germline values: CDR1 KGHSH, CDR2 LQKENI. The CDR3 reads CASSPSPAGAGGITEAFF. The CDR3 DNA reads TGTGCCAGCTCACCCTCCCCAGCGGGCGCTGGAGGAATCACTGAAGCTTTCTTT.